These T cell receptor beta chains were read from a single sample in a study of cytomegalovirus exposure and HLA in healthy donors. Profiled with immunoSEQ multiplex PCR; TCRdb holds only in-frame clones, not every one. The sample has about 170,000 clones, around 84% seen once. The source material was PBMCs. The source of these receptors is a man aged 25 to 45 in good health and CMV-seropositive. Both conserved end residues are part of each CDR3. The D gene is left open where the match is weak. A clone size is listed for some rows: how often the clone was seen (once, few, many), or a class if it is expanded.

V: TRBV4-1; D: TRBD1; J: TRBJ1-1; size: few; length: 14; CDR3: CASSQGTGLPEAFF; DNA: TGCGCCAGCAGCCAAGGGACAGGGTTGCCTGAAGCTTTCTTT
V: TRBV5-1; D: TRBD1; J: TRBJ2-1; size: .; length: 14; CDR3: CASSGQGAPSEQFF; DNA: TGCGCCAGCAGCGGACAGGGGGCCCCCAGTGAGCAGTTCTTC
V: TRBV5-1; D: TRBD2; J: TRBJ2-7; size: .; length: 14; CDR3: CASRGTRDLYEQYF; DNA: TGCGCCAGCAGGGGGACTAGGGACCTCTACGAGCAGTACTTC
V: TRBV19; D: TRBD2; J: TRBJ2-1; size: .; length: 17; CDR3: CASSTSLAGRGYNEQFF; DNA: TGTGCCAGTAGTACCTCATTAGCGGGCCGAGGCTACAATGAGCAGTTCTTC
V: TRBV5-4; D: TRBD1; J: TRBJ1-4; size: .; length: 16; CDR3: CASSLARGQKNEKLFF; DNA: TGTGCCAGCAGCTTGGCGCGGGGACAGAAGAATGAAAAACTGTTTTTT
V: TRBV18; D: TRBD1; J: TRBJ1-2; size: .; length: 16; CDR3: CASSPGQGKRSSGYTF; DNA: TGTGCCAGCTCACCAGGACAGGGGAAGAGGTCAAGTGGCTACACCTTC
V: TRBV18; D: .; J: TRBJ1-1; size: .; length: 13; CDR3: CASSLQGASEAFF; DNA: TGTGCCAGCTCACTCCAGGGTGCGTCTGAAGCTTTCTTT
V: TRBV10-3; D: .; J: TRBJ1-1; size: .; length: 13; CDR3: CAMRRQVNTEAFF; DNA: TGTGCCATGAGACGGCAGGTGAACACTGAAGCTTTCTTT
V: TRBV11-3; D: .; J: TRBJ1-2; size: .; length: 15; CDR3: CASSLGAGKNYGYTF; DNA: TGTGCCAGCAGCCTAGGTGCCGGGAAGAACTATGGCTACACCTTC
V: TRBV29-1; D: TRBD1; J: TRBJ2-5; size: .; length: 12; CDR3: CSVVQGPETQYF; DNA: TGCAGCGTTGTACAGGGGCCGGAGACCCAGTACTTC
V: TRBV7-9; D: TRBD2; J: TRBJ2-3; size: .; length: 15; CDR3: CASSARGRGTDTQYF; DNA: TGTGCCAGCAGCGCCAGAGGGCGGGGGACAGATACGCAGTATTTT
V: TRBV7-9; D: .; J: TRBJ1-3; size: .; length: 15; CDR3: CASSFYGDSGNTIYF; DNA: TGTGCCAGCAGCTTTTACGGAGATTCTGGAAACACCATATATTTT
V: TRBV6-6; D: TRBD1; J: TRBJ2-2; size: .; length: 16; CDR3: CASRPGQGAQDGELFF; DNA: TGTGCCAGCAGACCCGGACAGGGGGCGCAGGACGGGGAGCTGTTTTTT
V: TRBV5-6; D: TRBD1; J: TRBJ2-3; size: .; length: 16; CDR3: CASSSTGERSTDTQYF; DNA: TGTGCCAGCAGCTCCACAGGGGAGAGAAGCACAGATACGCAGTATTTT
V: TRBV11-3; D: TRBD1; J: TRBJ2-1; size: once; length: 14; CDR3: CASSTRDRVNEQFF; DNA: TGTGCCAGCAGCACTCGGGACAGGGTAAATGAGCAGTTCTTC
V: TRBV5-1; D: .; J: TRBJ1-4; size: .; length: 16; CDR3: CASSPGGGAGSEKLFF; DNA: TGCGCCAGCAGCCCCGGAGGGGGGGCAGGGAGTGAAAAACTGTTTTTT
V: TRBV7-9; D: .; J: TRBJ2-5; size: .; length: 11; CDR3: CASSVQETQYF; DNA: TGTGCCAGCAGCGTACAAGAGACCCAGTACTTC
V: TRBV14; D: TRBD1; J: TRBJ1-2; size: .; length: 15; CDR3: CASSPLQGGNYGYTF; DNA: TGTGCCAGCAGCCCCCTACAGGGGGGGAACTATGGCTACACCTTC
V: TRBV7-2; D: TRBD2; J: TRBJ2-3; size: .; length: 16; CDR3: CASSGIAGGLTDTQYF; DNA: TGTGCCAGCAGCGGGATAGCGGGAGGCTTAACAGATACGCAGTATTTT
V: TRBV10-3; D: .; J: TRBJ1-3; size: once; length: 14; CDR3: CAIRRDSSGNTIYF; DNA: TGTGCCATCAGACGAGACAGCTCTGGAAACACCATATATTTT
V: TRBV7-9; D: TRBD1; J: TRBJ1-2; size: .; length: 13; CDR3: CASSPRGPEGYTF; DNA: TGTGCCAGCAGCCCCAGGGGGCCTGAAGGCTACACCTTC
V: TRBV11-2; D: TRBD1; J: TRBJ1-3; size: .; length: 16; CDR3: CASSYSTGTAGNTIYF; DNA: TGTGCCAGCAGCTATTCGACTGGGACAGCTGGAAACACCATATATTTT
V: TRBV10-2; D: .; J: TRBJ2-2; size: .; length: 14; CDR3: CASKAYRADGELFF; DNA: TGCGCCAGCAAAGCTTACAGGGCGGACGGGGAGCTGTTTTTT
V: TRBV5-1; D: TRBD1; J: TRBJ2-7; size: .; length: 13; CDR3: CASSKGQDYEQYF; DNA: TGCGCCAGCAGCAAGGGACAGGACTACGAGCAGTACTTC
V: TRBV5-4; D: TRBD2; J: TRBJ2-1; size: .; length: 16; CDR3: CASSLGGTSGTNEQFF; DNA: TGTGCCAGCAGCTTGGGAGGGACTAGCGGGACCAATGAGCAGTTCTTC
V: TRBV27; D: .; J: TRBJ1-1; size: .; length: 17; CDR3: CASSETGYQGMNTEAFF; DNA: TGTGCCAGCAGTGAGACCGGTTATCAGGGGATGAACACTGAAGCTTTCTTT
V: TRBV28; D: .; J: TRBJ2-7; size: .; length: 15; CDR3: CASTAPSTQSGEQYF; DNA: TGTGCCAGCACCGCTCCGAGCACCCAATCGGGAGAGCAGTACTTC
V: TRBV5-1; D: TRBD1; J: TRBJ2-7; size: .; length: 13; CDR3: CASSKGTDYEQYF; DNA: TGCGCCAGCAGCAAGGGGACAGACTACGAGCAGTACTTC
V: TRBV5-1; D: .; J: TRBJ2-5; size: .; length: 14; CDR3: CASSLAQIQETQYF; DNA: TGCGCCAGCAGCTTGGCACAGATCCAAGAGACCCAGTACTTC
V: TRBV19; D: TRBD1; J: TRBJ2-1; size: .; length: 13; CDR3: CASSITGGDEQFF; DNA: TGTGCCAGTAGTATCACAGGGGGTGATGAGCAGTTCTTC
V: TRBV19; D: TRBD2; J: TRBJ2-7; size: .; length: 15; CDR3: CASSARLASKYEQYF; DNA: TGTGCCAGTAGTGCCAGACTAGCCAGTAAATACGAGCAGTACTTC
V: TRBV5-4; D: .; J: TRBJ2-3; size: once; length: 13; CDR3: CASRPLGTDTQYF; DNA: TGTGCCAGCAGACCACTAGGTACAGATACGCAGTATTTT
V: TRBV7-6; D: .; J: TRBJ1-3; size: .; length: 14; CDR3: CASSWTDSGNTIYF; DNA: TGTGCCAGCAGCTGGACAGACTCTGGAAACACCATATATTTT
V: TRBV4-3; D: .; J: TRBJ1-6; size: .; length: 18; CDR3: CASSQDSRGGSYNSPLHF; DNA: TGCGCCAGCAGCCAGGACTCCAGGGGAGGGTCCTATAATTCACCCCTCCACTTT
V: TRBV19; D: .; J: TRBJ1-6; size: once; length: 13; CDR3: CASSIQGSSPLHF; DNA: TGTGCCAGTAGTATCCAGGGGAGTTCACCCCTCCACTTT
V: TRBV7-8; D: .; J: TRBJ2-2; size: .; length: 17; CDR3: CASSLAWEIRDTGELFF; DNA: TGTGCCAGCAGCTTAGCGTGGGAGATTCGTGACACCGGGGAGCTGTTTTTT
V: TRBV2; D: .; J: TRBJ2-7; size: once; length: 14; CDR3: CASTPGGRSYEQYF; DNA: TGTGCCAGCACCCCAGGGGGGCGCTCCTACGAGCAGTACTTC